This T cell receptor beta chain appears in the sequencing data of a study of identical twins. From the 5' RACE reads, TCRdb called clonotypes with MiXCR, one entry per CDR3 protein. The sample lists roughly 720,000 distinct CDR3 sequences; over 15% were seen once. The J segment lost 2 bases and the V segment lost 0 bases, leaving 2 bases of the junction unmatched. CDR1 and CDR2 (germline): LGHNA, YSLEER. The CDR3 is 16 amino acids. In its sample, this clonotype was seen many times. These data were also reused for a study on T cells expressing NK-cell markers. Per that paper: In about 6 donors, dominant CD3+CD56+NKG2C+ clonotypes ranked among the top 10 CD8+ clonotypes. HCMV specificity of the expanded NKG2C+ T cell clones stayed unclear.

Sequencing used PBMCs. The chain combines TRBV4-3 with TRBJ2-3; TRBD2 agrees at 10 bases. The sequence was obtained from a woman under 30 in good health. The DNA of the CDR3 is TGCGCCAGCAGCCAAGATCTAGCGGGGGCCACAGATACGCAGTATTTT. Translated: CASSQDLAGATDTQYF.